The sequence of this T cell receptor (beta chain) was determined in a study of T-cell memory formation after mild COVID-19. Per germline, CDR1 SGHAT and CDR2 FQNNGV. This CDR3 contains 15 residues. V was shortened by 0 bases and J by 7 bases, with 15 bases between the two germline ends. After 5'RACE with constant-segment primers, TCR alpha and TCR beta cDNA libraries carrying sample barcodes and UMIs were obtained. TCRdb analysed the 5' RACE reads with MiXCR anew, one entry per CDR3 protein. Counted here are roughly 130,000 distinct CDR3 sequences, more than 15% occurring once; the ten biggest clones make up 5% to 5.5%. Broader study findings: Second-wave clones reaching peak frequency on day 37 lacked confirmed SARS-CoV-2 specificity.

This clonotype showed up just a few times. Its matching antigen is unknown. Material for sequencing was PBMCs or a T cell subset sorted from them (not recorded which). The sequence was obtained from a man between 18 and 29 years old who had mild COVID-19 (a few samples of this study predate the infection). Cell type and time point are not known. The chain couples TRBV11-2 to TRBJ1-1; D is unresolved. DNA for the CDR3: TGTGCCAGCAGCTTAGATTACCACTCATCGAGTGAAGCTTTCTTT. It specifies CASSLDYHSSSEAFF.